The 15 T cell receptor beta chains listed next were all sequenced from one sample in a study of T-cell reconstitution after alpha-beta-depleted transplantation in children. TCRbeta library construction was performed incorporating unique molecular identifiers. In TCRdb, the PCR reads were re-called with MiXCR into one record per CDR3 protein. Of fewer than 750,000 distinct CDR3 sequences in the sample, 25% to 30% are singletons; the top ten hold about 35%. This specimen consisted of PBMCs, obtained before TCRalphabeta/CD19-depleted stem cell transplant. Source of these receptors: a boy under two years old with Wiskott-Aldrich syndrome, due to receive a stem cell transplant.

The table lists this clonotype with a few counts. The CDR3 protein is CASSQASSVTYNEQFF. In DNA, the CDR3 is TGTGCCAGCAGCCAAGCATCCAGCGTGACCTACAATGAGCAGTTCTTC. V gene TRBV3-1 combines with J gene TRBJ2-1; D is uncertain. Germline assignment: CDR1 LGHDT and CDR2 YNNKEL (reference sequence). Trimming pared 1 base from V and 2 bases from J, leaving 12 bases between. There are 16 residues in the CDR3.

The genes are TRBV7-2 and TRBJ1-6, with a weak D call TRBD1 (6 bases). V was cut by 5 bases and J by 9 bases, with 17 bases left in between. There are 15 residues in the CDR3. CDR1 and CDR2 from the germline V gene are SGHTA and FQGNSA. CDR3 coding DNA: TGTGCCAGCAGCCAAAAGGGGGGGGCAGGTTCACCCCTCCACTTT. It codes for CASSQKGGAGSPLHF.

The rearrangement links TRBV7-9 to TRBJ1-2; 7 bases align to TRBD1. J lost 5 bases, V lost 5 bases, and 8 bases had no gene match. CDR1 and CDR2 from the germline V gene are SEHNR and FQNEAQ (reference sequence). This CDR3 spans 14 amino acids. CDR3 coding DNA: TGTGCCAGCAGCCCGTACACAGGGGTGTATGGCTACACCTTC. As protein: CASSPYTGVYGYTF.

The chain recombines TRBV12-3 or TRBV12-4 with TRBJ1-2; the D gene is possibly TRBD1 (5 bases). V was trimmed by 3 bases and J by 1 base, leaving 21 bases between them. The CDR3 consists of 18 residues. CDR3 sequence: CASSFSGATSGLNYGYTF. The CDR3 DNA sequence: TGTGCCAGCAGTTTTAGTGGGGCCACCTCGGGCCTTAACTATGGCTACACCTTC.

The chain recombines TRBV7-7 with TRBJ2-1; no firm D call. The CDR3 spans 13 residues. Looked up from germline, CDR1 is SSHAT and CDR2 is FNYEAQ (reference sequence). The V gene lost 5 bases and the J gene lost 5 bases, with 10 bases spanning the gap. The CDR3 reads CASSPTPNNEQFF. The CDR3 DNA reads TGTGCCAGCAGCCCGACTCCTAACAATGAGCAGTTCTTC.

This chain links TRBV29-1 with TRBJ2-1, with D hard to call. Deletions cut 4 bases from V and 5 bases from J, with 21 bases between. The CDR3 runs 16 residues. Germline CDR1 reads SQVTM; CDR2 reads ANQGSEA. The CDR3 nucleotides are TGCAGCGTTGCCACTCCTTGGCAGGCCCCGGACAATGAGCAGTTCTTC. Its translation is CSVATPWQAPDNEQFF.

This clonotype appeared many times. The rearrangement uses TRBV27 and TRBJ2-1, with D perhaps TRBD2 (6 bases). Germline loops: CDR1 MNHEY, CDR2 SMNVEV (reference sequence). The CDR3 covers 14 residues. Between the trimmed V and J ends, which lost 2 bases and 5 bases, there was a span of 10 bases. The CDR3 loop is CASSLGGNNNEQFF. In DNA, the CDR3 is TGTGCCAGCAGTTTAGGGGGGAACAACAATGAGCAGTTCTTC.

Only a few counts were recorded for this clonotype. The chain joins TRBV29-1 to TRBJ1-2, with D perhaps TRBD1 (5 bases). CDR3 length equals 14 residues. Germline loops: CDR1 SQVTM, CDR2 ANQGSEA. V lost 6 bases to trimming and J lost 2 bases, with 16 bases between them. The CDR3 loop is CSVGGLDKNYGYTF. The CDR3, as DNA: TGCAGCGTGGGGGGGTTGGACAAGAACTATGGCTACACCTTC.

This clonotype was seen more than once but under ten times. V gene TRBV20-1 combines with J gene TRBJ2-3; D may be TRBD2 (6 bases). Germline V CDR1 and CDR2: DFQATT, SNEGSKA (reference sequence). Trimming took 2 bases from V and 6 from J, leaving 18 bases between them. The CDR3 consists of 15 residues. The CDR3 reads CSARQISGYGDTQYF. The DNA for the CDR3 is TGCAGTGCTAGACAGATTAGCGGATACGGGGATACGCAGTATTTT.

Only a few counts were recorded for this clonotype. This sequence joins TRBV29-1 and TRBJ1-1; weak D call: TRBD1 (5 bases). Germline CDR1 and CDR2: SQVTM and ANQGSEA. The V gene lost 4 bases and the J gene lost 4 bases, with 13 bases spanning the gap. The CDR3 runs to 13 residues. The CDR3 reads CSVAGRGGTEAFF. The CDR3 coding sequence is TGCAGCGTTGCCGGGAGGGGCGGCACTGAAGCTTTCTTT.

The chain has TRBV4-2 and TRBJ2-5; 7 bases agree with TRBD1. The junction had 1 base not matched to a gene; V was cut back by 5 bases and J by 1 base. From germline, CDR1 is LGHNA and CDR2 YNFKEQ. CDR3 length equals 13 residues. CDR3 in DNA: TGTGCCAGCAGCACAGGGGCCCAAGAGACCCAGTACTTC. Amino acids: CASSTGAQETQYF.

About this clonotype itself: The junction departs from the called germline gene at one end, perhaps through a read error. V is TRBV5-6 and J is TRBJ2-1; 13 bases are a match to TRBD2. The CDR3 length is 19 residues. Germline values: CDR1 SGHDT, CDR2 YYEEEE. In nucleotides, the CDR3 is TGTGCCAGCAGCTTGCCGGGACTAGCGGGGCAGAGCTCCTACAATGAGCGGTTCTTC. It encodes CASSLPGLAGQSSYNERFF.

This chain uses TRBV5-1 with TRBJ1-1, with TRBD1 as a possible D gene (6 bases). This CDR3 is built from 15 residues. Germline CDR1 SGHRS, CDR2 YFSETQ. V was pared by 1 base and J by 3 bases, with 13 bases between. CDR3 bases: TGCGCCAGCAGCTTGTCCGACAGGCAGGACACTGAAGCTTTCTTT. Amino acids: CASSLSDRQDTEAFF.

This clonotype was counted a few times. The V call is TRBV4-1, the J call TRBJ2-1; D ambiguous. The CDR3 runs to 16 residues. The ends were cut back, 1 base at V and 6 bases at J, with 16 bases in the middle. Germline V gene sequence: CDR1 MGHRA, CDR2 YSYEKL. In nucleotides, the CDR3 is TGCGCCAGCAGCCAAGTAGCTGCCAACAAATTCAATGAGCAGTTCTTC. Amino acid sequence: CASSQVAANKFNEQFF.

The chain recombines TRBV5-5 with TRBJ1-1; D gene unclear. The CDR3 runs 16 residues. Germline V gene data show CDR1 as SGHKS and CDR2 as YYEKEE (reference sequence). V dropped 4 bases and J dropped 0 bases, with 16 bases sitting between them. This chain's CDR3 is CASSVDIGRVNTEAFF. In nucleotides, the CDR3 is TGTGCCAGCAGCGTAGATATCGGACGGGTGAACACTGAAGCTTTCTTT.